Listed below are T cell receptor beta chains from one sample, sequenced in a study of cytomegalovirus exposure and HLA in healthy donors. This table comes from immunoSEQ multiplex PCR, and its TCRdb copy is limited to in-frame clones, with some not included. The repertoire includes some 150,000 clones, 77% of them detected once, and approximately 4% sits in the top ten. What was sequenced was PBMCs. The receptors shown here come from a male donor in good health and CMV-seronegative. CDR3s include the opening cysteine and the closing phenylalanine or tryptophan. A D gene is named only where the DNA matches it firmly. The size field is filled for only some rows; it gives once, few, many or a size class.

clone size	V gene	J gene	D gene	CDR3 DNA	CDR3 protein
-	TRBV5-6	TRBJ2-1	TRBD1	TGTGCCAGCAGACTGCTGGCGACAGGGGATCACAATGAGCAGTTCTTC	CASRLLATGDHNEQFF
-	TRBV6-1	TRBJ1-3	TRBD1	TGTGCCAGCACTAGAACAGGGGACGGAAACACCATATATTTT	CASTRTGDGNTIYF
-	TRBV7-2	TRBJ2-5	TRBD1	TGTGCCAGCAGCTTACAAAGGGGGCAGGAGACCCAGTACTTC	CASSLQRGQETQYF
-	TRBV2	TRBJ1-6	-	TGTGCCAGCAGCAGGGACTATTCACCCCTCCACTTT	CASSRDYSPLHF
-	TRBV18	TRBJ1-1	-	TGTGCCAGCTCACCCCTTTCACAGGGCTCTGACACTGAAGCTTTCTTT	CASSPLSQGSDTEAFF
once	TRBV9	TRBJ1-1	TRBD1	TGTGCCAGCAGCGCCCAGACAGGGGGCCCGCCGCCAGCTTTCTTT	CASSAQTGGPPPAFF
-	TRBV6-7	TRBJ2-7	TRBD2	TGTGCCAGCAGTCTCCTAGCGGGCCCCCACGAGCAGTACTTC	CASSLLAGPHEQYF
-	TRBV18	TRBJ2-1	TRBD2	TGTGCCAGCTCACGTTCTAGCGGGAGTAAAGCCGATGAGCAGTTCTTC	CASSRSSGSKADEQFF
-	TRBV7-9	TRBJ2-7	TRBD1	TGTGCCAGCAGCAGAGCCGGGACAGGGTCGTACGAGCAGTACTTC	CASSRAGTGSYEQYF
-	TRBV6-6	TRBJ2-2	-	TGTGCCAGCAGGGGCAGGGGTGCCGGGGAGCTGTTTTTT	CASRGRGAGELFF
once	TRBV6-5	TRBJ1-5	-	TGTGCCAGCAGTTACCTCCAGGGGAATCAGCCCCAGCATTTT	CASSYLQGNQPQHF
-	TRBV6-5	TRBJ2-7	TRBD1	TGTGCCAGCAGGGGTGGACAGGGAGGCTACGAGCAGTACTTC	CASRGGQGGYEQYF
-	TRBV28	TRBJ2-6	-	TGTGCCAGCAGTCGTAGCTCTGGGGCCAACGGCCTGACTTTC	CASSRSSGANGLTF
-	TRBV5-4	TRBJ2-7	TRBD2	TGTGCCAGCAGCTCCGGACTAGCGGGAGGGACGTTTCACGAGCAGTACTTC	CASSSGLAGGTFHEQYF
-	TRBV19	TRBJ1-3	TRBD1	TGTGCCAGTAGTCGACAGACAGGGCGCTCTGGAAACACCATATATTTT	CASSRQTGRSGNTIYF
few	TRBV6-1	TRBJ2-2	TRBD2	TGTGCCAGCGGGAGACTAGCAACCGGGGAGCTGTTTTTT	CASGRLATGELFF
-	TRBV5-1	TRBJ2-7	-	TGCGCCAGCAGCGGCGGTGGGTCAAGCTCCTACGAGCAGTACTTC	CASSGGGSSSYEQYF
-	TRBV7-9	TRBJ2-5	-	-	CASSFGPGGPQETQYF
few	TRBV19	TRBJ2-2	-	TGTGCCAGTAGTATAGGGACAGCCAACACCGGGGAGCTGTTTTTT	CASSIGTANTGELFF
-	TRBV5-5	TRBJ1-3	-	TGTGCCAGCAGCTTGGTCGGCTCTGGAAACACCATATATTTT	CASSLVGSGNTIYF
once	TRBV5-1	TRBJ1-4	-	TGCGCCAGCAAGGAGGGCTCAACTAATGAAAAACTGTTTTTT	CASKEGSTNEKLFF
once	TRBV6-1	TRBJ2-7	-	TGTGCCAGTAAGCCCGGACGGGGGATCTACGAGCAGTACTTC	CASKPGRGIYEQYF
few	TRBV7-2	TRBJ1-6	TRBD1	TGTGCCAGCAGCTCGGGGACAGGGCTAAGATCACCCCTCCACTTT	CASSSGTGLRSPLHF
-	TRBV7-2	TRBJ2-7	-	TGTGCCAGCACCCCCCTCTCGGGCTACGAGCAGTACTTC	CASTPLSGYEQYF
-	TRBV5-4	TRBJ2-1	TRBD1	TGTGCCAGCAGCTTTGGACAGGGGCCCTACAATGAGCAGTTCTTC	CASSFGQGPYNEQFF
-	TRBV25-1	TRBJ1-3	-	TGTGCCAGCAGTCAAGGGGGTGGAAACACCATATATTTT	CASSQGGGNTIYF
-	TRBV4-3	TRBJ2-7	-	TGCGCCAGCAGCCAAGATCGGGGCGAGCAGTACTTC	CASSQDRGEQYF
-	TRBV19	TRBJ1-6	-	TGTGCCAGTACCCAGGGTATCTCCTATAATTCACCCCTCCACTTT	CASTQGISYNSPLHF
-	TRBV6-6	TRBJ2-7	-	TGTGCCAGCAGTTTAATACCGGGACTGCAATACGAGCAGTACTTC	CASSLIPGLQYEQYF
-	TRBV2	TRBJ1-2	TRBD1	TGTGCCAGCAGGGCACAGGGGGCGCCAGGCTATGGCTACACCTTC	CASRAQGAPGYGYTF
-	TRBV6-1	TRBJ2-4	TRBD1	TGTGCCAGCAGTGAAAGCACGGGACAGACCCAAAACATTCAGTACTTC	CASSESTGQTQNIQYF
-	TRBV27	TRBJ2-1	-	TGTGCCAGCAGTTTGACACGCGTCGACGAGCAGTTCTTC	CASSLTRVDEQFF
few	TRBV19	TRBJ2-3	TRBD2	TGTGCCAGTAGTAGCCTAGCGGGAGGTGAAGATACGCAGTATTTT	CASSSLAGGEDTQYF
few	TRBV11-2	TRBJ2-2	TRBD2	TGTGCCAGCAGCTCGAGTCTAGCGGGAGGTACCGGGGAGCTGTTTTTT	CASSSSLAGGTGELFF
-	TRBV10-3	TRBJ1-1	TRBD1	TGTGCCATCAGAGGACAGGGGGTCACTGAAGCTTTCTTT	CAIRGQGVTEAFF
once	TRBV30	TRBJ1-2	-	TGTGCCTGGAGTGTAGACAGGAGGGGCTACACCTTC	CAWSVDRRGYTF
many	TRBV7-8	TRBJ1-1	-	TGTGCCAGCAGCTCTCTCCCGGCAGGTGCGAACACTGAAGCTTTCTTT	CASSSLPAGANTEAFF
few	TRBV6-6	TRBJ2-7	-	TGTGCCAGCAGTTACTCTAGAGGAACCCCCTACGAGCAGTACTTC	CASSYSRGTPYEQYF
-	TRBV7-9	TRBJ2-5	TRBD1	TGTGCCAGCAGCCAAAAGACAGGGGTCGGGCAAGAGACCCAGTACTTC	CASSQKTGVGQETQYF
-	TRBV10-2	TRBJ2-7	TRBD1	TGCGCCAGCAGTGAAAGTGGGACAGCCTACGAGCAGTACTTC	CASSESGTAYEQYF
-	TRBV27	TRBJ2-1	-	TGTGCCAGCAGACTATGGGGGGATGAGCAGTTCTTC	CASRLWGDEQFF
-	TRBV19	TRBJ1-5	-	TGTGCCAGTAGTCCCTCCCTGCAGCCCCAGCATTTT	CASSPSLQPQHF
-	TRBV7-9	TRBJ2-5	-	TGTGCCAGCAGCCCGGGACTCGCTAACCAAGAGACCCAGTACTTC	CASSPGLANQETQYF
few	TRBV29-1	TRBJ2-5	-	TGCAGCGTCGGACTACCCGAAGAGACCCAGTACTTC	CSVGLPEETQYF
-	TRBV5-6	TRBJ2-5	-	TGTGCCAGCAGCTTGGACAGGAAAAAGACCCAGTACTTC	CASSLDRKKTQYF
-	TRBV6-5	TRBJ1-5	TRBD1	TGTGCCAGCAGACCGGGACAGGGGATGAGGCAGCCCCAGCATTTT	CASRPGQGMRQPQHF
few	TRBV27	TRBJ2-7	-	TGTGCCAGCAGTTTCAAACCGGGTTCCCTTTCTTTGGTCGCCTTC	CASSFKPGSLSLVAF
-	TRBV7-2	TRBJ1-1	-	TGTGCCAGCAGCTTAGGTTATCGGTCACAAGCTTTCTTT	CASSLGYRSQAFF
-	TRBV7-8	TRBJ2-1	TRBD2	TGTGCCAGCAGCCCTTCAGCGGGGGTCAGGAATGAGCAGTTCTTC	CASSPSAGVRNEQFF